This T cell receptor beta chain was sequenced in a study of control samples from healthy donors and cancer patients. CDR3 length equals 13 residues. Per the germline V gene, CDR1 is SEHNR and CDR2 is FQNEAQ (reference sequence). The V end was cut by 10 bases, the J end by 9 bases, with 21 bases between. The assay was immunoSEQ multiplex PCR, and TCRdb's table has in-frame clones only and misses some. The table records approximately 160,000 clones, 80% to 95% of them present only once. This clone was seen just once. The receptor was derived from a woman aged 25 to 39 in good health. The sample was blood. The chain recombines TRBV7-9 with TRBJ1-1; D is unresolved. CDR3: CAKMDPLSGQAFF. CDR3 nucleotides: TGTGCCAAAATGGACCCACTCTCCGGGCAAGCTTTCTTT.